Below, 9 T cell receptor beta chains from the same sample are listed, as sequenced in a study of blood T cell repertoires in COVID-19. TCRdb's copy holds only in-frame clones and misses some; the assay was immunoSEQ multiplex PCR. The table records about 230,000 clones, approximately 84% of them present only once. Sequenced input: peripheral blood. The receptors were sampled from an elderly woman with acute or convalescent COVID-19.

The V call is TRBV4-1, the J call TRBJ2-1, with 9 bases aligning to TRBD2. J lost 5 bases, V lost 1 base, and 12 bases had no gene match. Germline CDR1 and CDR2: MGHRA and YSYEKL. The CDR3 extends over 18 amino acids. The CDR3 DNA is TGCGCCAGCAGCCAAGCCCCACTGAGCGGGGGGCCTGACAATGAGCAGTTCTTC. Protein product: CASSQAPLSGGPDNEQFF.

This chain uses TRBV7-9 with TRBJ2-7; 10 bases fit TRBD1. Per the germline V gene, CDR1 is SEHNR and CDR2 is FQNEAQ (reference sequence). After removal of 5 bases from V and 7 bases from J, the junction contained 8 bases not matched to a gene. The CDR3 has 14 residues. CDR3 in amino acids: CASSPSWDRGEQYF. The CDR3 DNA follows: TGTGCCAGCAGCCCGAGTTGGGACAGGGGTGAGCAGTACTTC.

Here the CDR3 reads CASSKLASNTDTQYF. CDR3 DNA sequence: TGTGCCAGCAGCAAACTAGCGAGCAATACAGATACGCAGTATTTT. The chain uses TRBV7-2 and TRBJ2-3; 7 bases fit TRBD2. Germline CDR1 SGHTA, CDR2 FQGNSA. Losses at the gene ends were 5 bases for V and 3 bases for J; bases not matched to a gene: 8. The CDR3 length is 15 residues.

This clone was detected many times. The chain is built from TRBV18 and TRBJ1-4; D not certain. The V end lost 1 base, the J end lost 4 bases, and 10 bases lay between the germline ends. Germline V CDR1 and CDR2: KGHSH, LQKENI. The CDR3 totals 15 residues. CDR3 bases: TGTGCCAGCTCACCACGGGCAGCCTATAATGAAAAACTGTTTTTT. Translating it yields CASSPRAAYNEKLFF.

The rearrangement joins TRBV2 to TRBJ2-7; D uncertain. V lost 6 bases, J lost 1 base, and 16 bases lay in between. Germline assignment: CDR1 SNHLY and CDR2 FYNNEI. The CDR3 covers 15 residues. The CDR3 loop reads CASSRGRLVSYEQYF. In nucleotides, the CDR3 is TGTGCCAGCAGCCGAGGCCGGTTAGTATCCTACGAGCAGTACTTC. Variable domain in full (rest from reference TRBV2 and TRBJ2-7): EPEVTQTPSHQVTQMGQEVILRCVPISNHLYFYWYRQILGQKVEFLVSFYNNEISEKSEIFDDQFSVERPDGSNFTLKIRSTKLEDSAMYFCASSRGRLVSYEQYFGPGTRLTVT.

The CDR3 coding sequence is TGTGCCAGTAGTTGGAGGGGCGAAGAAGATGGCTACACCTTC. It codes for CASSWRGEEDGYTF. The chain uses TRBV19 and TRBJ1-2; TRBD1 might be the D (5 bases). With 5 bases removed from V and 6 bases from J, the gap between germline ends came to 16 bases. The germline V gene encodes CDR1 LNHDA and CDR2 SQIVND (reference sequence). CDR3 length: 14 amino acids.

The chain recombines TRBV27 with TRBJ1-2; 9 bases map to TRBD1. The germline V gene has CDR1 MNHEY and CDR2 SMNVEV (reference sequence). After removal of 10 bases from V and 4 bases from J, the junction contained 7 bases not matched to a gene. The CDR3 extends over 13 amino acids. DNA of the CDR3: TGTGCCACCTCGGGACAGGGAAGCTATGGCTACACCTTC. Translation gives CATSGQGSYGYTF.

The chain recombines TRBV4-1 with TRBJ1-1; weak D call: TRBD1 (6 bases). The CDR3 runs to 17 residues. Deletions cut 3 bases from V and 4 bases from J, with 21 bases between. The V gene's germline CDR1 is MGHRA and CDR2 YSYEKL. The CDR3 coding sequence is TGCGCCAGCAGCCAGTATGAGACAGGTTTAACAAGCACTGAAGCTTTCTTT. It specifies CASSQYETGLTSTEAFF.

The V call is TRBV10-2, the J call TRBJ2-4; D may be TRBD2 (5 bases). The CDR3 loop spans 14 amino acids. Germline lookup yields CDR1 WSHSY and CDR2 SAAADI. Trimming pared 2 bases from V and 2 bases from J, leaving 7 bases between. The chain's CDR3 is CASSEGGSKNIQYF. CDR3 nucleotide sequence: TGCGCCAGCAGTGAGGGAGGTTCCAAAAACATTCAGTACTTC.